This passage covers 11 T cell receptor beta chains from one sample sequenced in a study of blood T cell repertoires in COVID-19. Measured with immunoSEQ multiplex PCR; TCRdb has only the in-frame clones, and not every one. The sample has around 120,000 clones; around 87% are singletons. Sequencing was done on a sample of peripheral blood. These receptors were obtained from a woman aged 70 to 79 with acute or convalescent COVID-19.

V gene TRBV15 combines with J gene TRBJ1-2; D is possibly TRBD1 (6 bases). Germline CDR1 LNHNV, CDR2 YYDKDF (reference sequence). The length of the CDR3 is 18 residues. Trimming left V 2 bases short and J 0 bases short, with 19 bases between. The CDR3 loop reads CATSRPTAWDNPNYGYTF. The CDR3 DNA reads as TGTGCCACCAGCAGACCCACCGCGTGGGACAACCCTAACTATGGCTACACCTTC. The full variable domain, its missing parts supplied by reference TRBV15 and TRBJ1-2, is DAMVIQNPRYQVTQFGKPVTLSCSQTLNHNVMYWYQQKSSQAPKLLFHYYDKDFNNEADTPDNFQSRRPNTSFCFLDIRSPGLGDTAMYLCATSRPTAWDNPNYGYTFGSGTRLTVV.

The rearrangement joins TRBV29-1 to TRBJ1-5, with no clear D. The V gene's germline CDR1 is SQVTM and CDR2 ANQGSEA. The CDR3 runs to 13 residues. With 4 bases removed from V and 4 bases from J, the gap between germline ends came to 11 bases. DNA of the CDR3: TGCAGCGTTGGAGCAGGAACAAATCAGCCCCAGCATTTT. It is translated as CSVGAGTNQPQHF.

The CDR3 nucleotides are TGTGCCACCAGTGATTCCCTGTGGGGCCCAGATACGCAGTATTTT. This codes for CATSDSLWGPDTQYF. The chain combines TRBV24-1 with TRBJ2-3; D might be TRBD1 (5 bases). Germline V lookup: CDR1 KGHDR, CDR2 SFDVKD. CDR3 length equals 15 residues. V was pared by 2 bases and J by 4 bases, with 12 bases between.

The V call is TRBV7-9, the J call TRBJ1-2; possible D gene TRBD1, 6 bases. Germline CDR1 is SEHNR and CDR2 is FQNEAQ (reference sequence). The CDR3 extends over 14 amino acids. Deletions cut 1 base from V and 5 bases from J, with 11 bases between. CDR3 amino acids: CASSLETQGYGYTF. The CDR3 bases are TGTGCCAGCAGCTTAGAAACCCAGGGGTATGGCTACACCTTC.

DNA for the CDR3: TGTGCCAGCAGCGCCGGACTAGCGGGGGTCTTGGATACGCAGTATTTT. It yields the protein CASSAGLAGVLDTQYF. V usage is TRBV9 and J usage is TRBJ2-3, with TRBD2 matching over 13 bases. Germline CDR1 reads SGDLS; CDR2 reads YYNGEE. The CDR3 contains 16 residues. The V gene end was trimmed by 3 bases and the J gene end by 6 bases; junction bases not matched to a gene: 7.

This clone was seen a few times. J is TRBJ1-2 and V is TRBV2; 8 nucleotides line up with TRBD1. Germline V lookup: CDR1 SNHLY, CDR2 FYNNEI. This CDR3 spans 13 amino acids. V lost 6 bases, J lost 8 bases, and 8 bases stayed unmatched. CDR3 in amino acids: CASSGQGRRGYTF. The CDR3, as DNA: TGTGCCAGCAGCGGACAGGGTAGGAGAGGCTACACCTTC.

In DNA form, the CDR3 reads TGTGCCAGCAGCTTAACTCCATCCGGGTACGGCTACACCTTC. Its translation is CASSLTPSGYGYTF. V gene TRBV7-3 combines with J gene TRBJ1-2; no reliable D call. V lost 0 bases and J 8 bases, leaving 13 bases between the germline ends. There are 14 residues in the CDR3. Germline V CDR1 and CDR2: SGHTA, FQGTGA.

V and J are TRBV7-3 and TRBJ2-3; 11 bases align to TRBD1. Per the germline V gene, CDR1 is SGHTA and CDR2 is FQGTGA. V shed 5 bases and J 4 bases; nucleotides not matched to a gene: 2. The CDR3 length is 14 residues. CDR3 in amino acids: CASSGDRGADTQYF. CDR3 sequence (DNA): TGTGCCAGCAGCGGGGACAGGGGGGCAGATACGCAGTATTTT.

CDR3 amino acids: CASSQASTAGYTF. In DNA form, the CDR3 reads TGTGCCAGCAGCCAAGCCTCGACAGCAGGCTACACCTTC. This chain connects TRBV3-1 (or the pseudogene TRBV3-2) to TRBJ1-2; D is perhaps TRBD1 (5 bases). Germline-derived CDR1 and CDR2 are LGHDT and YNNKEL (reference sequence). The germline V and J ends were trimmed by 1 base and 8 bases, with 11 bases remaining between them. The CDR3 extends over 13 amino acids.

This clone is labeled medium-sized. CDR3 sequence (DNA): TGTGCCAGCAGCGCGAACAGGGGAGACGGCTACACCTTC. Translating it yields CASSANRGDGYTF. This chain connects TRBV7-9 to TRBJ1-2; 7 nucleotides align to TRBD1. The CDR3 runs to 13 residues. The V gene end was trimmed by 5 bases and the J gene end by 8 bases; junction bases not matched to a gene: 8. Germline CDR1 is SEHNR and CDR2 is FQNEAQ (reference sequence).

The chain joins TRBV18 to TRBJ2-3; D uncertain. The germline CDR1 and CDR2 sequences are KGHSH and LQKENI. V shed 3 bases and J shed 2 bases, with 9 bases lying between them. The CDR3 consists of 14 residues. CDR3 nucleotides: TGTGCCAGCTCACCCCCGGTTATCACAGATACGCAGTATTTT. Residues: CASSPPVITDTQYF.